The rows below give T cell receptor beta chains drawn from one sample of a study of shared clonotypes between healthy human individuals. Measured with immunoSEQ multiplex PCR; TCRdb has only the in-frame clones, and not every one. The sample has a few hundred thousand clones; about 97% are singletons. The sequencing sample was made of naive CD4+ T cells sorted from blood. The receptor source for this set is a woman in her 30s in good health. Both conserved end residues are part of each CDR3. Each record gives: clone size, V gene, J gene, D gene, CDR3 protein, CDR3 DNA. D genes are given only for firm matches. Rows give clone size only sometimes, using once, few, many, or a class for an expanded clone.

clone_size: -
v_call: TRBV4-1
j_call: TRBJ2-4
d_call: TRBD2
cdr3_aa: CASSRESGVAKNIQYF
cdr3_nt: TGCGCCAGCAGCCGGGAGAGCGGGGTAGCCAAAAACATTCAGTACTTC

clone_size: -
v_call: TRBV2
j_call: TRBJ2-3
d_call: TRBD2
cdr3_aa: CASSEGAGSGDTQYF
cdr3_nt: TGTGCCAGCAGTGAAGGAGCGGGGAGTGGGGATACGCAGTATTTT

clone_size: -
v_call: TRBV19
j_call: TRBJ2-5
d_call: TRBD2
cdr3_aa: CASSTGTTQETQYF
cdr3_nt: TGTGCCAGTAGCACCGGGACTACTCAAGAGACCCAGTACTTC

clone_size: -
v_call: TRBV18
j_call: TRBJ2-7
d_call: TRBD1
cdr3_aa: CASSPRVIGQGYEQYF
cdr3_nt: TGTGCCAGCTCACCACGAGTCATAGGACAGGGTTACGAGCAGTACTTC

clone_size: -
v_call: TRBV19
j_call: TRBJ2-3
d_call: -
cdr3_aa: CASSIQGSTDTQYF
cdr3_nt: TGTGCCAGTAGTATACAGGGGAGCACAGATACGCAGTATTTT

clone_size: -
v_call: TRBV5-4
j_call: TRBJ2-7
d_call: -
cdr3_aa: CASSLYTADEQYF
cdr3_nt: TGTGCCAGCAGCTTATACACCGCGGACGAGCAGTACTTC

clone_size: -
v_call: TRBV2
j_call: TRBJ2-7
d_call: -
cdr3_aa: CASSDPREQYF
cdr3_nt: TGTGCCAGCAGTGATCCGCGCGAGCAGTACTTC

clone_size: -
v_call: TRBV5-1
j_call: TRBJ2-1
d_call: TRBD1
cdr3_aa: CASRLTGDNEQFF
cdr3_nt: TGCGCCAGCAGATTGACAGGGGACAATGAGCAGTTCTTC

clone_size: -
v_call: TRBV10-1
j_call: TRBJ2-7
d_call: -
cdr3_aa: CASSGRPYEQYF
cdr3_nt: TGCGCCAGCAGTGGACGGCCCTACGAGCAGTACTTC

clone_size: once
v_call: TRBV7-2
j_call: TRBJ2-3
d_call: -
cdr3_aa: CASSNSALLSDTQYF
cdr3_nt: TGTGCCAGCAGCAATAGCGCACTATTGTCAGATACGCAGTATTTT

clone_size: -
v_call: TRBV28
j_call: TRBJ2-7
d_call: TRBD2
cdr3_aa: CASSQSGNVYEQYF
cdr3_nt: TGTGCCAGCAGTCAAAGCGGGAACGTTTACGAGCAGTACTTC

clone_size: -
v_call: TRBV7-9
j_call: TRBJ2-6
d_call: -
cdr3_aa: CASSLTSPYGANVLTF
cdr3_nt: TGTGCCAGCAGCTTAACTAGCCCGTACGGGGCCAACGTCCTGACTTTC

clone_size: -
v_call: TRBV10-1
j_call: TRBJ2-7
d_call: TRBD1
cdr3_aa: CASSDGQVTYEQYF
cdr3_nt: TGCGCCAGCAGCGATGGACAGGTAACCTACGAGCAGTACTTC

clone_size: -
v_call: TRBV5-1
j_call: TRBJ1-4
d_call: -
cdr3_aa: CASSPDGRGSDEKLFF
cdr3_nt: TGCGCCAGCAGCCCCGACGGGAGGGGTTCTGATGAAAAACTGTTTTTT

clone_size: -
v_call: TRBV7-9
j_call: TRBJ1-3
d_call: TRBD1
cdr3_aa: CASSLYGGTGGNTIYF
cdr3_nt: TGTGCCAGCAGCTTATACGGCGGGACAGGGGGAAACACCATATATTTT

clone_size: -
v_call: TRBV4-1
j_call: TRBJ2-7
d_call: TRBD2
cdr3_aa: CASSHPPGSGRPGKQYF
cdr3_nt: TGCGCCAGCAGCCACCCTCCCGGAAGCGGGAGACCTGGTAAGCAGTACTTC

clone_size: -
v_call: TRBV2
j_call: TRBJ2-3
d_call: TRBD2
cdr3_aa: CARLSGSGGGGTDTQYF
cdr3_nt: TGTGCCAGACTTAGCGGGAGTGGGGGAGGTGGCACAGATACGCAGTATTTT

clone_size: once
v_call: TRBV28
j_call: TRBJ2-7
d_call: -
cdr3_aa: CASSLGGRVFYEQYF
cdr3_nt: TGTGCCAGCAGTTTAGGGGGCAGGGTCTTTTACGAGCAGTACTTC

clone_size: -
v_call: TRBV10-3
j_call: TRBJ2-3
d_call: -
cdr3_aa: CAISERTDSTDTQYF
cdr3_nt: TGTGCCATCAGTGAACGGACAGATAGCACAGATACGCAGTATTTT

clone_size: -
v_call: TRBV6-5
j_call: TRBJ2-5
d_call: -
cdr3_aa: CASSPPHSQETQYF
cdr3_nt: TGTGCCAGCAGCCCCCCCCACTCACAAGAGACCCAGTACTTC

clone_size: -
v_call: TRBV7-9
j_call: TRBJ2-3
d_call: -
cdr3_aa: CATGPISDTQYF
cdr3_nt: TGTGCTACCGGGCCTATCAGTGATACGCAGTATTTT

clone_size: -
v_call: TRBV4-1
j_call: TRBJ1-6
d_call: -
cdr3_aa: CASSQDLRAPNYNSPLHF
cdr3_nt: TGCGCCAGCAGCCAAGATCTACGGGCCCCCAACTATAATTCACCCCTCCACTTT

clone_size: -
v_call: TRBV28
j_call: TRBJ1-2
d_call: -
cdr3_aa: CASSTTGANYGYTF
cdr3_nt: TGTGCCAGCAGTACCACAGGCGCTAACTATGGCTACACCTTC

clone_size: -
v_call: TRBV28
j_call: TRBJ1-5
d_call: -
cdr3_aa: CASRVSNQPQHF
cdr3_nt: TGTGCCAGCAGGGTAAGCAATCAGCCCCAGCATTTT

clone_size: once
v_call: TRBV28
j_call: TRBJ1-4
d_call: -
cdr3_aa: CASSLYPRAGEKLFF
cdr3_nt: TGTGCCAGCAGTTTATACCCCAGGGCAGGGGAAAAACTGTTTTTT

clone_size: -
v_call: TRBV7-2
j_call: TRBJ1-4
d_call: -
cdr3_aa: CASSLAGVRTTEKLFF
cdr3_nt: TGTGCCAGCAGCTTAGCGGGGGTTAGGACCACTGAAAAACTGTTTTTT

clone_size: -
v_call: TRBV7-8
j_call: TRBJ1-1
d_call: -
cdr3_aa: CASSLSDDQGAFF
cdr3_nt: TGTGCCAGCAGCCTGAGCGACGATCAGGGAGCTTTCTTT

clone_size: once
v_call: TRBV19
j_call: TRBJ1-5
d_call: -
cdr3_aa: CASSIEVLLDSNQPQHF
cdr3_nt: TGTGCCAGTAGTATAGAAGTTTTGTTAGATAGCAATCAGCCCCAGCATTTT

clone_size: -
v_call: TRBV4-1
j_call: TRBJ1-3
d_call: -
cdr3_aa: CASSLSGTPTGNTIYF
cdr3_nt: TGCGCCAGCAGCCTCTCCGGTACACCCACTGGAAACACCATATATTTT

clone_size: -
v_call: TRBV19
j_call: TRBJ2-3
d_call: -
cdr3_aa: CASSIVRGTDTQYF
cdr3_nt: TGTGCCAGTAGTATAGTACGGGGCACAGATACGCAGTATTTT

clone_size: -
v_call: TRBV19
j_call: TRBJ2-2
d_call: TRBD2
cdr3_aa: CASSIQAGGYTGELFF
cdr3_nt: TGTGCCAGTAGTATACAAGCGGGAGGCTACACCGGGGAGCTGTTTTTT

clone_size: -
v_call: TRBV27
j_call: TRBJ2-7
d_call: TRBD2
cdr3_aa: CASRPGLAGFYEQYF
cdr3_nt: TGTGCCAGCAGGCCGGGACTAGCGGGGTTCTACGAGCAGTACTTC

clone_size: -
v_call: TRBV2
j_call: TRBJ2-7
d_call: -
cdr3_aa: CASRADGAYEQYF
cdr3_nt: TGTGCCAGCAGGGCGGACGGAGCCTACGAGCAGTACTTC

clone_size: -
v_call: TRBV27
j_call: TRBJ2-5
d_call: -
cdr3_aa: CASSFAATQETQYF
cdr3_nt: TGTGCCAGCAGTTTTGCGGCGACACAAGAGACCCAGTACTTC

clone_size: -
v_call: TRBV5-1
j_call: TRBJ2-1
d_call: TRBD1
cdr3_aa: CASSSGQKNEQFF
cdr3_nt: TGCGCCAGCAGCTCGGGACAGAAAAATGAGCAGTTCTTC

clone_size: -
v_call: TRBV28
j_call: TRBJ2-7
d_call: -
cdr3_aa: CASSLDSQSSYEQYF
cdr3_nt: TGTGCCAGCAGTTTAGACAGCCAAAGCTCCTACGAGCAGTACTTC

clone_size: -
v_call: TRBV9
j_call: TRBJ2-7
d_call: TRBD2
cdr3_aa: CASSVGTSGTYEQYF
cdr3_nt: TGTGCCAGCAGCGTGGGGACTAGCGGGACTTACGAGCAGTACTTC

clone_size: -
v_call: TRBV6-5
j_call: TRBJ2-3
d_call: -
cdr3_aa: CASSYSGGTDTQYF
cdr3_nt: TGTGCCAGCAGTTATTCAGGGGGCACAGATACGCAGTATTTT

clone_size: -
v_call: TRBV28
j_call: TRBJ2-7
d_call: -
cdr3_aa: CASSLNILYEQYF
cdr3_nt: TGTGCCAGCAGTTTAAACATTCTCTACGAGCAGTACTTC

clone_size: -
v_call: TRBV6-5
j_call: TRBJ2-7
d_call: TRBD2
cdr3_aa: CASSGLGLGEQYF
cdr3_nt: TGTGCCAGCAGCGGACTAGGGCTAGGCGAGCAGTACTTC

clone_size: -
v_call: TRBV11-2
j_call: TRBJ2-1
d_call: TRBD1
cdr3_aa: CASSGQGYSGEQFF
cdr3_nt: TGTGCCAGCTCGGGACAGGGGTACTCGGGTGAGCAGTTCTTC

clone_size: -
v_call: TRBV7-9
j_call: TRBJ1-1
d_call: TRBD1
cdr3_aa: CASSSPGQGLGLNTEAFF
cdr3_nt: TGTGCCAGCAGCTCACCGGGACAGGGTTTGGGGTTGAACACTGAAGCTTTCTTT

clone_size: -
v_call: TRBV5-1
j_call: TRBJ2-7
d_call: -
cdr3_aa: CASTAQGYEQYF
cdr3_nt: TGCGCCAGCACCGCACAGGGCTACGAGCAGTACTTC

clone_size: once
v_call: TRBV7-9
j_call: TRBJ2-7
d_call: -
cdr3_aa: CASSPPRGSNYEQYF
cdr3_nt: TGTGCCAGCAGCCCCCCCAGGGGATCGAACTACGAGCAGTACTTC

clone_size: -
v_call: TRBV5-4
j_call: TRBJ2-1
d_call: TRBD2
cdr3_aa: CASSLEPSGSDEQFF
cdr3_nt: TGTGCCAGCAGCTTGGAACCTAGCGGGAGCGATGAGCAGTTCTTC

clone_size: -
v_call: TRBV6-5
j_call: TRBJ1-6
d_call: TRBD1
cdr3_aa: CASRTGSAPLHF
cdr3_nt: TGTGCCAGCAGGACAGGGTCGGCACCCCTCCACTTT

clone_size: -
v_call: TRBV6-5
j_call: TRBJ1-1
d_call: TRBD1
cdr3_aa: CASSQGQTNTEAFF
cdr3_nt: TGTGCCAGCAGCCAGGGACAGACTAACACTGAAGCTTTCTTT

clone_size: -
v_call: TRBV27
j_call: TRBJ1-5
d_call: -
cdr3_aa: CASSWQGASNQPQHF
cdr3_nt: TGTGCCAGCAGTTGGCAAGGGGCTAGCAATCAGCCCCAGCATTTT

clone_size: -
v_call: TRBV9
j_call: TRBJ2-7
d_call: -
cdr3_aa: CASSVDGRSDEQYF
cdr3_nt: TGTGCCAGCAGCGTAGACGGGAGAAGCGACGAGCAGTACTTC

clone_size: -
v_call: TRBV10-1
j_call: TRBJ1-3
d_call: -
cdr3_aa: CASKGDSGNTIYF
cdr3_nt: TGCGCCAGCAAGGGGGACTCTGGAAACACCATATATTTT

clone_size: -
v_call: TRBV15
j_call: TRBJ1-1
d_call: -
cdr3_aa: CATSRPKRGPMNTEAFF
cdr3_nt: TGTGCCACCAGCAGACCAAAGAGGGGCCCCATGAACACTGAAGCTTTCTTT

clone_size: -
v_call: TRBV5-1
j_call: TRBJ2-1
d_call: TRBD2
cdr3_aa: CASSLSRTSGGAYNEQFF
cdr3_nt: TGCGCCAGCAGCTTGTCCCGGACTAGCGGGGGAGCCTACAATGAGCAGTTCTTC

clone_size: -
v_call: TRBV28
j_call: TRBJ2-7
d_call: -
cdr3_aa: CASSPDWTATYEQYF
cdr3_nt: TGTGCCAGCAGCCCTGACTGGACGGCTACCTACGAGCAGTACTTC

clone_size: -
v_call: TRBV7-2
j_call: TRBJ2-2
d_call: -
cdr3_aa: CASSGVTWGGELFF
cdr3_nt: TGTGCCAGCAGCGGGGTGACATGGGGCGGGGAGCTGTTTTTT

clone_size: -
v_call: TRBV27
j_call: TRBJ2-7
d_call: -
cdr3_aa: CASGRGPERGQYF
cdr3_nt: TGTGCCAGCGGGAGGGGGCCTGAACGTGGGCAGTACTTC